This record looks at one TCR beta chain sequence and its context. This clonotype was recorded a few times. Its antigen has not been determined. Per-nucleotide qualities are absent, and no much larger clonotype sits a single base away. The library came from RT-PCR. For sequencing, an Illumina HiSeq 2500 was employed. TCRdb reran the public reads through fastp at Q25 and MiXCR, keeping productive beta chains. For every CDR3 protein sequence, its rows merge into one entry that carries the most common genes and DNA. The sample data list 650,000 to 850,000 distinct CDR3 sequences, and approximately 13% of these were observed just once. The leading ten clones occupy roughly 6.4% of the sample. The data derive from a study of response to subunit inactivated influenza vaccine (dated by TCRdb to 2017 to 2018). Study-wide context: To follow how T cells responded to a trivalent subunit inactivated influenza vaccine, the researchers relied on deep quantitative profiling of the T cell receptor repertoire.

The paper's findings and limits, for the study overall: The authors suggested that each seasonal influenza vaccination may recruit only a limited number of new T cells.

The sequences come from PBMCs from blood, collected 14 to 15 days before vaccination. The sequence derives from a man in his forties or fifties who received an inactivated influenza vaccine. Donor details come from another sample of the same person, matched by shared clones.

The CDR3 in this case is CASSQRDRVITGELFF. The DNA reads as follows: TGCGCCAGCAGCCAACGGGACAGGGTAATCACCGGGGAGCTGTTTTTT. The chain is assembled from TRBV4-3 and TRBJ2-2; the central 9 bases match TRBD1. CDR1 and CDR2 are read off the germline V gene as LGHNA and YSLEER. The CDR3 sequence holds 16 residues, the cysteine and phenylalanine included. Only the CDR3 DNA is retained, 48 bases long and in frame from the first base. Here V drops 2 bases and J drops 4 bases, and the junction holds 5 bases not matched to any gene.